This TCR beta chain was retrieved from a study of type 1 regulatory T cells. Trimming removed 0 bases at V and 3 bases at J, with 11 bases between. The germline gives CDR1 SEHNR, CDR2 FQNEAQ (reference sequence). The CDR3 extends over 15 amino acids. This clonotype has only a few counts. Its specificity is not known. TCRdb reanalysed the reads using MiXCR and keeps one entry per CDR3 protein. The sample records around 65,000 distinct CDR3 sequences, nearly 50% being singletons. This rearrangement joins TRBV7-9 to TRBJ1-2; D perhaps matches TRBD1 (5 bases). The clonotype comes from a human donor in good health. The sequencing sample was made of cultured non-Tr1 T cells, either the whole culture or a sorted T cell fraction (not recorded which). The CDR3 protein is CASSLARGGHYGYTF. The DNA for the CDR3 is TGTGCCAGCAGCTTAGCGCGGGGGGGACACTATGGCTACACCTTC.